This entry is about one T cell receptor beta chain. The table lists this clonotype with many counts. Its binding antigen is unknown. No base quality information exists; no much larger clone differs at one position. The record originates from a study of T cell repertoires in cytomegalovirus infection (dated by TCRdb to the late 2010s). The study in broad terms: Peptide stimulations targeted recently identified HLA-C-restricted CMV epitopes, whose presentation resists viral immunomodulation, together with well-studied HLA-B-restricted epitopes. Because public TCR beta signatures pointed to carriage of CMV infection together with the matching HLA type, the HLA type of each donor mattered for the analysis.

Instrument used: Illumina HiSeq 1500. In TCRdb, the public reads were trimmed at Q25 with fastp and aligned with MiXCR, with productive beta chains retained. Every entry covers one CDR3 protein and lists the most common genes and DNA from its rows. The sample data list about 270,000 distinct CDR3 sequences, and around 20% of these were observed just once. Of the sample, roughly a fifth falls within the top ten clones. Beyond this particular receptor, the publication reports: In both this cohort and an independent cohort of several hundred donors, the cumulative frequency of public TCR beta family members distinguished carriers of CMV infection plus the relevant HLA type. The ex vivo response was dominated by HLA-C-restricted CMV-specific TCR beta clonotypes, which also provided the single most frequent clonotype in two of eight donors.

Per the publication, the treatment or condition label means: in vitro stimulation with specific CMV peptide epitopes to enrich CMV-specific T cells. CDR1 and CDR2, per the germline V gene, are SGHTA and FQGNSA. The CDR3 sequence holds 15 residues, the cysteine and phenylalanine included. Just the 45-base CDR3 DNA is kept, in frame starting at base 1. The junction carries 12 bases between V and J, which are trimmed by 1 base and 8 bases respectively. The clonotype originates from a human donor in good health (CMV status not recorded). Some clones in this sample may be carry-over from other donors' samples. The chain uses TRBV7-2 and TRBJ1-6; no D gene can be assigned with confidence. Material: cultured PBMCs, obtained from culture after CMV antigen stimulation. The CDR3 in this case is CASSLEAPTDSPLHF. The sequence in DNA is TGTGCCAGCAGCTTAGAGGCTCCAACGGATTCACCCCTCCACTTT.